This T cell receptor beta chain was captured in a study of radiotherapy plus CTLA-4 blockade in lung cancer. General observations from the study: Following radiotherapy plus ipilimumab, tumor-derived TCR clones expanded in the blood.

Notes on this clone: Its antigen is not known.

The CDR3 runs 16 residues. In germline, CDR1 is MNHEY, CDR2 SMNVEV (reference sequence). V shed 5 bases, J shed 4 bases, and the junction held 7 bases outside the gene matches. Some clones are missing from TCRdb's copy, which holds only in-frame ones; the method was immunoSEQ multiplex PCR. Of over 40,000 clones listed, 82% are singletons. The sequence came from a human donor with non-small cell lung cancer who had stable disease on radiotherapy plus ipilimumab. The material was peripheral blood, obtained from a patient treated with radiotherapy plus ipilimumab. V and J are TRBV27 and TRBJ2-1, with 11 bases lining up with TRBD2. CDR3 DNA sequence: TGTGCCAGCAGTCCAAGGGGACTAGCGGATTACAATGAGCAGTTCTTC. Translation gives CASSPRGLADYNEQFF.